This T cell receptor beta chain was sequenced during a study of beta chain features in type 1 diabetes. Study-wide results and caveats: Researchers could not determine here whether HLA type influences TCRB rearrangement. Shortening that was moderate but significant affected the TCRB CDR3s of Type 1 diabetes patients in all four CD4+ subsets.

This clone was counted only a few times. Its target is unknown. The study reverse transcribed the entire isolated RNA, so it sequenced expressed TCRB transcripts. Roughly 3.5 million reads per sample were averaged for naive, central memory and regulatory samples. TCRdb's table, derived via immunoSEQ multiplex PCR, lists solely in-frame clones and lacks some. The sample lists hundreds of thousands of clones, about 14% occurring once. V dropped 2 bases and J dropped 3 bases, with 20 bases sitting between them. Germline V lookup: CDR1 MGHRA, CDR2 YSYEKL. The length of the CDR3 is 18 residues. Sorting that relied on CD45RO/CCR7/CD25/CD127/CD95/CD27 yielded CD4+ naive, central memory, regulatory and stem cell-like memory cells.

The clonotype comes from a young man with type 1 diabetes. The sequenced material came from naive CD4+ T cells from blood. The J gene is TRBJ2-4, the V gene TRBV4-1, with D perhaps TRBD1 (6 bases). This chain's CDR3 is CASSQIPKGLGGKNIQYF. In DNA, the CDR3 is TGCGCCAGCAGCCAAATCCCTAAGGGTCTAGGGGGCAAAAACATTCAGTACTTC.